The 10 T cell receptor beta chains below all came from one sample that was sequenced in a study of CXCR3-negative and CXCR3-positive naive CD8 T cells. The method, 5' RACE with UMI labels, was used to prepare the TRB cDNA libraries. TCRdb reanalyzed the 5' RACE reads, giving one entry per CDR3 protein sequence and no DNA. The repertoire shows some 8,300 distinct CDR3 sequences; the top ten hold just over 2%. Specimen: naive CXCR3- CD8+ T cells from blood. Subset here: CD45RO-CCR7+CD27+CD95- naive CD8+ T cells lacking CXCR3 (TNR3-). The receptors were gathered from a human donor in good health. Some clones in this sample may be carry-over from other donors' samples.

The chain is built from TRBV29-1 and TRBJ2-7; TCRdb indicates TRBD1, and absent DNA this call remains unverified. The length of the CDR3 is 12 residues. Germline V gene lookup returns CDR1 SQVTM and CDR2 ANQGSEA. CDR3 in amino acids: CRIQGNGYEQYF.

The chain couples TRBV5-1 to TRBJ1-1; lacking DNA, the TRBD1 call made by TCRdb goes unchecked. In germline, CDR1 is SGHRS, CDR2 YFSETQ. This CDR3 has 12 amino acids. The CDR3 region is CASSPRGAEAFF.

The chain is built from TRBV29-1 and TRBJ1-2; checking the TCRdb D call of TRBD1 is not possible without DNA. CDR1 is SQVTM and CDR2 is ANQGSEA in the germline V gene. The CDR3 is 11 residues long. The CDR3 reads CSTEGAAGHTF.

The V call is TRBV21-1, the J call TRBJ2-5; with no DNA, the TCRdb D assignment of TRBD1 cannot be verified. TRBV21-1 is labeled a pseudogene. This CDR3 has 18 amino acids. This CDR3 reads CASSSRGQGAPSQETQYF.

CDR3 amino acids: CSVYGSQETQYF. V usage is TRBV29-1 and J usage is TRBJ2-5. CDR1 and CDR2 (germline): SQVTM, ANQGSEA. CDR3 size: 12 residues.

The V gene is TRBV29-1, the J gene TRBJ2-7; the TCRdb D gene call, TRBD1, has no DNA to confirm it. The CDR3 length is 12 residues. The V gene's germline CDR1 is SQVTM and CDR2 ANQGSEA. Here the CDR3 reads CSASTGFREQYF.

This clonotype registers medium-sized (0.01 to 0.1%) by frequency. The genes are TRBV3-1 and TRBJ2-1; TCRdb lists TRBD2, though no DNA is available to test this call. The germline V gene has CDR1 LGHDT and CDR2 YNNKEL (reference sequence). This CDR3 comprises 17 residues. The chain's CDR3 is CASSQDPGLAGPNEQFF.

This clonotype is labeled medium-sized based on frequency. The chain joins TRBV20-1 to TRBJ2-1; TCRdb selects TRBD2, and the lack of DNA leaves this call unchecked. This CDR3 region has 18 residues. Germline assignment: CDR1 DFQATT and CDR2 SNEGSKA (reference sequence). The CDR3 sequence: CSAPRTFAGSNYYNEQFF.

The rearrangement joins TRBV20-1 to TRBJ2-7; TCRdb's D call of TRBD1 is untestable without DNA. The CDR3 spans 15 residues. Germline V gives CDR1 DFQATT, CDR2 SNEGSKA (reference sequence). The chain's CDR3 is CSAPPTGVSVYEQYF.

This chain joins TRBV3-1 and TRBJ1-1. Looked up from germline, CDR1 is LGHDT and CDR2 is YNNKEL (reference sequence). This CDR3 is built from 15 residues. Here the CDR3 reads CASSLSGEMNTEAFF.